Listed here are 12 T cell receptor beta chains from one sample, sequenced in a study of beta chain features in type 1 diabetes. Investigators reverse transcribed all isolated RNA, so they sequenced expressed TCRB transcripts. Sequencing used immunoSEQ multiplex PCR; TCRdb keeps in-frame clones, though not all of them. Altogether a few hundred thousand clones are present, approximately 30% being singletons, with the ten largest covering roughly 0.066%. Sequencing was performed on naive CD4+ T cells from blood. These receptors all stem from a man aged 18 to 30 in good health.

This sequence joins TRBV10-3 and TRBJ2-2; D might be TRBD1 (5 bases). CDR3 length: 15 residues. Trimming stripped 11 bases from V and 0 bases from J, with 16 bases between. The germline V gene has CDR1 ENHRY and CDR2 SYGVKD. The CDR3 DNA sequence: TGTGCCGCATCAGGTACAGGCACGAACACCGGGGAGCTGTTTTTT. Its protein product is CAASGTGTNTGELFF.

This chain links TRBV13 with TRBJ2-3; 8 bases line up with TRBD2. The CDR3 runs to 16 residues. Germline CDR1 is PRHDT and CDR2 is FYEKMQ (reference sequence). With 8 bases clipped from V and 2 bases from J, the junction kept 12 bases outside the gene matches. Written as DNA, the CDR3 is TGTGCCAGCGGTCGGAGGGTAGCGGGGTACACAGATACGCAGTATTTT. Protein sequence: CASGRRVAGYTDTQYF.

The gene calls are TRBV14 and TRBJ2-7; D ambiguous. The CDR3 covers 12 residues. V was cut by 2 bases and J by 6 bases, with 8 bases left in between. The germline gives CDR1 SGHDN, CDR2 FVKESK. For the CDR3, the DNA is TGTGCCAGCAGCCAATGGCTAGGCGAGCAGTACTTC. Amino acids: CASSQWLGEQYF.

This sequence joins TRBV25-1 and TRBJ1-1, with 8 bases matching TRBD1. CDR3 length equals 12 residues. Germline V gene data show CDR1 as MGHDK and CDR2 as SYGVNS. Trimming took 7 bases from V and 11 from J; bases not matched to a gene: 9. CDR3 bases: TGTGCCAGCACCAGGGATGGGGACAGGGCTTTCTTT. Translating gives CASTRDGDRAFF.

This clone appeared a few times. At the DNA level, this CDR3 is encoded by other sequences in the same sample as well. The rearrangement uses TRBV5-1 and TRBJ2-3, with unresolved D. The CDR3 is 13 amino acids. V was pared by 0 bases and J by 1 base, with 3 bases between. Germline V gives CDR1 SGHRS, CDR2 YFSETQ. The DNA for the CDR3 is TGCGCCAGCAGCTTGGAAGGCACAGATACGCAGTATTTT. It translates to CASSLEGTDTQYF. Based on the CDR3 plus reference TRBV5-1 and TRBJ2-3, the full variable domain is KAGVTQTPRYLIKTRGQQVTLSCSPISGHRSVSWYQQTPGQGLQFLFEYFSETQRNKGNFPGRFSGRQFSNSRSEMNVSTLELGDSALYLCASSLEGTDTQYFGPGTRLTVL.

This clone came up a few times. The CDR3 nucleotides are TGTGCCAGCAGCGTAGGGGACGGCTCCTACAATGAGCAGTTCTTC. This sequence encodes CASSVGDGSYNEQFF. The rearrangement uses TRBV9 and TRBJ2-1, with D perhaps given as TRBD1 or TRBD2 (5 bases each). Germline V CDR1 and CDR2: SGDLS, YYNGEE. V was pared by 0 bases and J by 0 bases, with 7 bases between. The CDR3 covers 15 residues.

DNA for the CDR3: TGTGCCAGCAGCCAAGTCCTGATTAGCACAGATACGCAGTATTTT. Residues: CASSQVLISTDTQYF. The chain recombines TRBV7-2 with TRBJ2-3; D gene unclear. This CDR3 has 15 residues. CDR1 and CDR2 from the germline V gene are SGHTA and FQGNSA. The ends were cut back, 5 bases at V and 0 bases at J, with 12 bases in the middle.

V usage is TRBV6-1 and J usage is TRBJ2-2; 12 bases agree with TRBD2. Trimming took 3 bases from V and 4 from J; bases not matched to a gene: 6. The CDR3 runs 17 residues. Germline loops: CDR1 MNHNS, CDR2 SASEGT. In nucleotides, the CDR3 is TGTGCCAGCAGTGACCCAAGACTAGCGGGAGCCACCGGGGAGCTGTTTTTT. Translation: CASSDPRLAGATGELFF.

The rearrangement joins TRBV4-1 to TRBJ2-1; D remains unclear. The length of the CDR3 is 16 residues. From germline, CDR1 is MGHRA and CDR2 YSYEKL. Trimming removed 4 bases from V and 4 bases from J, with 17 bases in between. CDR3 in amino acids: CASSLLPVGVYNEQFF. CDR3 nucleotide sequence: TGCGCCAGCAGCCTCCTCCCGGTAGGAGTATACAATGAGCAGTTCTTC.

This clone showed up just a few times. The J gene is TRBJ2-6, the V gene TRBV5-1; 8 positions match TRBD1. The ends lost 2 bases at V and 4 bases at J; junction bases unmatched: 11. Looked up from germline, CDR1 is SGHRS and CDR2 is YFSETQ. CDR3 length: 18 amino acids. The CDR3 region has the DNA TGCGCCAGCAGCTTAACTGTCTCGACAGGGGTAGGGGCCAACGTCCTGACTTTC. It specifies CASSLTVSTGVGANVLTF.

This clone has a handful of counts. J is TRBJ2-1 and V is TRBV7-2; D is unresolved. The CDR3 contains 12 residues. Looked up from germline, CDR1 is SGHTA and CDR2 is FQGNSA. Trimming left V 1 base short and J 8 bases short, with 6 bases between. The CDR3 protein is CASSLGRHEQFF. CDR3 coding DNA: TGTGCCAGCAGCTTAGGCAGACATGAGCAGTTCTTC. Looking up the rest from reference TRBV7-2 and TRBJ2-1 gives the full variable domain: GAGVSQSPSNKVTEKGKDVELRCDPISGHTALYWYRQSLGQGLEFLIYFQGNSAPDKSGLPSDRFSAERTGGSVSTLTIQRTQQEDSAVYLCASSLGRHEQFFGPGTRLTVL.

This clone was seen a few times. The gene calls are TRBV29-1 and TRBJ2-3; maybe TRBD2 (6 bases). V lost 7 bases to trimming and J lost 7 bases, with 21 bases between them. The CDR3 is made up of 14 amino acids. Germline values: CDR1 SQVTM, CDR2 ANQGSEA. CDR3 protein: CSETRGPPLNTQYF. CDR3 DNA sequence: TGCAGCGAGACTAGAGGCCCTCCTCTGAATACGCAGTATTTT.